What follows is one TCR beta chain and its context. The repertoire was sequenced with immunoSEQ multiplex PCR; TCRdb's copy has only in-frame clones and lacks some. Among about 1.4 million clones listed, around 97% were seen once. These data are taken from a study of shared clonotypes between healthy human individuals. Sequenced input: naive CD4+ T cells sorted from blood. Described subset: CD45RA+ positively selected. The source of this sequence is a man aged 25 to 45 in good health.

This chain's CDR3 is CASSTRTDPLYEQYF. CDR3 DNA: TGTGCCAGCAGTACCCGGACCGACCCACTCTACGAGCAGTACTTC. This rearrangement joins TRBV6-5 to TRBJ2-7; D is ambiguous. The CDR3 runs 15 residues. Germline V CDR1 and CDR2: MNHEY, SVGAGI. Trimming removed 5 bases from V and 3 bases from J, with 17 bases in between.